This TCR beta chain was sequenced in a study of blood T cell repertoires in COVID-19. TCRdb keeps only in-frame clones here, not all; method: immunoSEQ multiplex PCR. The table includes some 190,000 clones, approximately 86% detected once. Sequencing was carried out using peripheral blood. The TCR was taken from a man in his thirties or forties with acute or convalescent COVID-19.

The CDR3 DNA follows: TGTGCCAGCACCAGTTTCACAGATACGCAGTATTTT. Translation: CASTSFTDTQYF. The chain carries TRBV28 and TRBJ2-3; D unresolved. Germline V gene lookup returns CDR1 MDHEN and CDR2 SYDVKM. V was trimmed by 7 bases and J by 2 bases, leaving 7 bases between them. The CDR3 covers 12 residues.